The sample holds a few counts of the clone carrying this T cell receptor beta chain. The source material, RNA transcripts, was used to amplify TCR beta CDR3 regions. The TCR CDR3 first-round RT-PCR relied on the HTBI primer set. Each CDR3 protein is one row after TCRdb ran MiXCR on the multiplex PCR reads. The repertoire includes roughly 600,000 distinct CDR3 sequences, 14% of them detected once, and around 13% sits in the top ten. V lost 2 bases, J lost 1 base, and 9 bases lay in between. The CDR3 runs 14 residues. Per germline, CDR1 LNHDA and CDR2 SQIVND (reference sequence). Ophthalmopathy cases scored 3 or more on the Clinical Activity Score and 4 or more on NOSPECS grade, with duration below 3 months. The source of the sample is a study of T cells in Graves' hyperthyroidism and ophthalmopathy.

The receptor was derived from a woman aged 50 to 65 with Graves' ophthalmopathy. The chain has TRBV19 and TRBJ2-7, with D perhaps TRBD1 (6 bases). The sample taken for sequencing was blood. The CDR3, as DNA: TGTGCCAGTAGTATAAGCCAGGGGTCCTACGAGCAGTACTTC. The encoded protein is CASSISQGSYEQYF.